These 10 T cell receptor beta chains share one sample of origin, sequenced in a study of T-cell memory formation after mild COVID-19. TCRdb re-called the 5' RACE reads with MiXCR, one entry per CDR3 protein. The sample comprises some 200,000 distinct CDR3 sequences, over 9% of which are singletons, and 3.5% rests with the top ten. The sequenced sample consisted of PBMCs or a T cell subset sorted from them (not recorded which). These receptors came from a man between 18 and 29 years old who had mild COVID-19 (a few samples of this study predate the infection). Cell type and time point are not known.

This clonotype was seen at least ten times. The rearrangement uses TRBV20-1 and TRBJ1-1; D uncertain. Trimming left V 4 bases short and J 0 bases short, with 9 bases between. The CDR3 runs 13 residues. Per germline, CDR1 DFQATT and CDR2 SNEGSKA (reference sequence). Written as DNA, the CDR3 is TGCAGTGCTATGGTGGCCATGAACACTGAAGCTTTCTTT. Amino acids: CSAMVAMNTEAFF.

This clonotype came up a few times. This chain connects TRBV20-1 to TRBJ2-5; TRBD1 might be the D (6 bases). Germline CDR1 DFQATT, CDR2 SNEGSKA (reference sequence). V lost 5 bases and J 2 bases, leaving 12 bases between the germline ends. This CDR3 spans 13 amino acids. The CDR3 here is CSAPSDRQETQYF. In DNA, the CDR3 is TGCAGTGCTCCCAGCGACAGGCAAGAGACCCAGTACTTC.

The chain combines TRBV20-1 with TRBJ1-2; maybe TRBD1 (5 bases). Germline V gene sequence: CDR1 DFQATT, CDR2 SNEGSKA (reference sequence). V lost 0 bases to trimming and J lost 2 bases, with 13 bases between them. The CDR3 has 15 amino acids. Written as DNA, the CDR3 is TGCAGTGCTAGAGATCCCAGGGCCCAGAACTATGGCTACACCTTC. Translating gives CSARDPRAQNYGYTF.

The chain couples TRBV4-2 to TRBJ2-3; D is unresolved. With 0 bases removed from V and 7 bases from J, the gap between germline ends came to 5 bases. The germline CDR1 and CDR2 sequences are LGHNA and YNFKEQ. The CDR3 has 12 amino acids. CDR3 in DNA: TGTGCCAGCAGCCAAGATGGAAATACGCAGTATTTT. Its translation: CASSQDGNTQYF.

This rearrangement joins TRBV7-2 to TRBJ2-1; 14 bases fit TRBD2. Germline values: CDR1 SGHTA, CDR2 FQGNSA. This CDR3 comprises 16 residues. V was pared by 5 bases and J by 9 bases, with 9 bases of the junction left unmatched. CDR3 in amino acids: CASSKGLAGGAIEQFF. CDR3 DNA: TGTGCCAGCAGCAAAGGACTAGCGGGGGGCGCTATTGAGCAGTTCTTC.

The V gene is TRBV7-2, the J gene TRBJ1-5; a weak D match, TRBD1 (6 bases). V lost 5 bases, J lost 1 base, and 15 bases lay in between. CDR3 length: 16 residues. Germline V CDR1 and CDR2: SGHTA, FQGNSA. The DNA of the CDR3 is TGTGCCAGCAGCATTGAGACAGGCGCAAGCAATCAGCCCCAGCATTTT. This gives the protein CASSIETGASNQPQHF.

This clonotype was detected ten times or more. V usage is TRBV5-1 and J usage is TRBJ1-1; TRBD1 aligns across 7 bases. The germline V gene has CDR1 SGHRS and CDR2 YFSETQ. This CDR3 region has 18 residues. Germline trimming cut 2 bases from V and 0 bases from J; bases unmatched to any gene: 13. CDR3 protein: CASSFSRTGTLMNTEAFF. The CDR3 bases are TGCGCCAGCAGCTTTTCCCGGACAGGAACCCTTATGAACACTGAAGCTTTCTTT.

This clonotype was seen only a few times. J is TRBJ1-2 and V is TRBV5-8, with D perhaps matching TRBD1 (5 bases). This CDR3 spans 14 amino acids. Trimming stripped 3 bases from V and 4 bases from J, with 13 bases between. Germline CDR1 SGHTS, CDR2 YDEGEE. The CDR3 nucleotides are TGTGCCAGCAGCTACCCAGACAGTCTCTATGGCTACACCTTC. Its translation is CASSYPDSLYGYTF.

This clonotype was seen just once. The chain recombines TRBV7-9 with TRBJ2-1, with TRBD2 as a possible D gene (6 bases). Between the trimmed V and J ends, which lost 5 bases and 4 bases, there was a span of 12 bases. CDR1 is SEHNR and CDR2 is FQNEAQ in the germline V gene (reference sequence). The CDR3 contains 14 residues. The CDR3 nucleotides are TGTGCCAGCAGCCGGCGGGACCGATACAATGAGCAGTTCTTC. Translation gives CASSRRDRYNEQFF.

This clonotype has a handful of counts. The chain uses TRBV6-2 or TRBV6-3 and TRBJ1-5, with D unclear. This CDR3 is 13 amino acids long. V shed 10 bases and J shed 0 bases, with 10 bases lying between them. Germline V gives CDR1 MNHEY, CDR2 SVGEGT. CDR3 sequence reads: CATAQASNQPQHF. CDR3 coding DNA: TGTGCCACCGCCCAAGCTAGCAATCAGCCCCAGCATTTT.